This T cell receptor beta chain was identified in a study of blood T cells in healthy people across ages. The study, taken as a whole, reports: Greater diversity and more naive CD4+ cells were seen in long-lived donors than in aged donors.

Germline trimming cut 7 bases from V and 1 base from J; bases unmatched to any gene: 7. The CDR3 sequence is 16 residues long. A sample-barcoded 5' primer and a J-beta primer mix were used in a second PCR of about 7 to 12 cycles. In TCRdb, the 5' RACE reads were re-called with MiXCR into one record per CDR3 protein. This sample yields hundreds of thousands of distinct CDR3 sequences, of which about 25% are seen a single time; about 3.9% belongs to the top ten. Notes on this clonotype: Its antigen remains unidentified.

Another study also made use of these data, one on T cells of mothers and their children. That source adds: A handful of children and their three healthy Caucasian mothers were the donors. Sequencing returned over 9 million TCR beta CDR3 reads per mother and 3 million to 3.5 million per child. Overlap measured in related mother-child pairs was slightly, non-significantly higher than in unrelated pairs.

V gene TRBV12-3 or TRBV12-4 combines with J gene TRBJ2-2, with 9 bases matching TRBD2. Sequenced sample: blood. This TCR came from a boy between 2 and 10 years old in good health. CDR3 coding DNA: TGTGCCAGCACCCTCGGACTAGCGAGGAACACCGGGGAGCTGTTTTTT. It encodes CASTLGLARNTGELFF.